Following are 10 T cell receptor beta chains from one sample sequenced in a study of identical twins. TCRdb reprocessed the 5' RACE reads with MiXCR, giving one entry per CDR3 protein. The repertoire holds about 220,000 distinct CDR3 sequences, with about 6.7% as singletons. This sample also appeared in a second study, on T cells expressing NK-cell markers.

Sequencing was carried out using CD8+ T cells sorted from blood. The receptors come from a woman between 18 and 30 years old in good health.

The genes are TRBV25-1 and TRBJ2-3, with D unclear. Germline lookup yields CDR1 MGHDK and CDR2 SYGVNS. There are 15 residues in the CDR3. Trimming shortened V by 2 bases and J by 5 bases, and 14 bases separated the two germline ends. The CDR3 nucleotides are TGTGCCAGCAGTGAAGAGGCCCAGGTATTAGATACGCAGTATTTT. This gives the protein CASSEEAQVLDTQYF.

The rearrangement uses TRBV12-3 or TRBV12-4 and TRBJ1-5; tentative D call: TRBD1 (6 bases). The CDR3 covers 12 residues. Trimming shortened V by 7 bases and J by 9 bases, and 13 bases separated the two germline ends. The CDR3 spells CASTSPGAPQHF. The DNA for the CDR3 is TGTGCCAGCACCTCCCCAGGGGCGCCCCAGCATTTT.

This clonotype was seen a handful of times. The V and J genes are TRBV20-1 and TRBJ2-4; D is unresolved. The CDR3 has 14 residues. CDR1 and CDR2 (germline): DFQATT, SNEGSKA (reference sequence). V was pared by 3 bases and J by 0 bases, with 9 bases between. The CDR3 bases are TGCAGTGCTAGCTTAGGGTTAGCCAAAAACATTCAGTACTTC. Amino acids: CSASLGLAKNIQYF.

A few counts support this clonotype. The V and J genes are TRBV14 and TRBJ1-1; tentative D call: TRBD1 (5 bases). The CDR3 is 14 residues long. Germline V gives CDR1 SGHDN, CDR2 FVKESK. Trimming removed 1 base at V and 7 bases at J, with 13 bases between. The CDR3 loop is CASSQAGGVNEAFF. In DNA, the CDR3 is TGTGCCAGCAGCCAAGCGGGGGGGGTAAATGAAGCTTTCTTT.

The sample holds many counts of this clonotype. The rearrangement uses TRBV20-1 and TRBJ2-5, with 9 bases fitting TRBD2. Per germline, CDR1 DFQATT and CDR2 SNEGSKA (reference sequence). Losses at the gene ends were 0 bases for V and 0 bases for J; bases not matched to a gene: 11. The CDR3 length is 18 residues. The CDR3 DNA is TGCAGTGCTAGAGAAGGGGCTAGCGGGGCGATGTACCAAGAGACCCAGTACTTC. This codes for CSAREGASGAMYQETQYF.

This clonotype was counted many times. The rearrangement joins TRBV5-5 to TRBJ2-7; the D call may be TRBD1 or TRBD2 (5 bases each). The CDR3 spans 14 residues. CDR1 SGHKS and CDR2 YYEKEE come from the germline V gene (reference sequence). Deletions cut 2 bases from V and 1 base from J, with 10 bases between. CDR3 in amino acids: CASSFGRESYEQYF. CDR3 DNA: TGTGCCAGCAGCTTTGGCAGGGAGTCCTACGAGCAGTACTTC. The variable domain in full, with the rest retrieved from reference TRBV5-5 and TRBJ2-7, is DAGVTQSPTHLIKTRGQQVTLRCSPISGHKSVSWYQQVLGQGPQFIFQYYEKEERGRGNFPDRFSARQFPNYSSELNVNALLLGDSALYLCASSFGRESYEQYFGPGTRLTVT.

The V gene is TRBV5-1, the J gene TRBJ2-7; D perhaps matches TRBD2 (6 bases). The CDR3 loop spans 16 amino acids. Germline V gives CDR1 SGHRS, CDR2 YFSETQ. Trimming left V 6 bases short and J 6 bases short, with 25 bases between. CDR3 DNA sequence: TGCGCCAGCATGTTCGCCCCCCGTGCCGGGAGACGCGAGCAGTACTTC. It codes for CASMFAPRAGRREQYF. Looking up the rest from reference TRBV5-1 and TRBJ2-7 gives the full variable domain: KAGVTQTPRYLIKTRGQQVTLSCSPISGHRSVSWYQQTPGQGLQFLFEYFSETQRNKGNFPGRFSGRQFSNSRSEMNVSTLELGDSALYLCASMFAPRAGRREQYFGPGTRLTVT.

Concerning this clonotype: Likely a read error: the CDR3 ends without its conserved phenylalanine or tryptophan. This chain connects TRBV15 to TRBJ2-2; perhaps D is TRBD1 or TRBD2 (6 bases each). This CDR3 contains 14 residues. Germline assignment: CDR1 LNHNV and CDR2 YYDKDF (reference sequence). Between the trimmed V and J ends, which lost 8 bases and 4 bases, there was a span of 14 bases. CDR3 sequence: CATEGGTGTGELFY. The CDR3 DNA is TGTGCCACCGAGGGGGGAACGGGCACCGGGGAGCTGTTTTAT.

This clonotype has just a few counts. CDR3 in amino acids: CASSWGQGSGQPQHF. CDR3 DNA: TGTGCCAGCAGCTGGGGCCAGGGATCGGGCCAGCCCCAGCATTTT. The chain employs TRBV9 and TRBJ1-5, with D possibly being TRBD1 (5 bases). Trimming cost V 4 bases and J 7 bases, with 18 bases left between them. The CDR3 covers 15 residues. Germline-derived CDR1 and CDR2 are SGDLS and YYNGEE.

This clonotype was observed many times. The chain combines TRBV7-8 with TRBJ2-7; TRBD1 aligns across 9 bases. The CDR3 sequence is 15 residues long. Germline assignment: CDR1 SGHVS and CDR2 FQNEAQ. J was trimmed by 1 base and V by 5 bases; bases with no gene match: 6. CDR3 amino acids: CASSAYRGPSYEQYF. The CDR3 DNA reads TGTGCCAGCAGCGCCTACAGGGGGCCATCCTACGAGCAGTACTTC.